The 22 T cell receptor beta chains in this list originate from one sample, sequenced in a study of OX40 agonist ivuxolimab in advanced cancers. Sequenced by immunoSEQ multiplex PCR; TCRdb stores in-frame clones only, minus some. Here the sample spans tens of thousands of clones, 88% being singletons. Here the sequenced sample was CD4+ or CD8+ T cells sorted from blood, taken in a trial of the OX40 agonist ivuxolimab. The receptors originated from an adult with an advanced solid tumor such as melanoma, head and neck, liver or kidney cancer.

The V and J genes are TRBV28 and TRBJ1-1; 7 positions match TRBD1. The CDR3 covers 16 residues. Losses at the gene ends were 2 bases for V and 2 bases for J; bases not matched to a gene: 8. Germline-derived CDR1 and CDR2 are MDHEN and SYDVKM. CDR3 residues: CASSLPRQGGNTEAFF. For the CDR3, the DNA is TGTGCCAGCAGTTTACCGAGACAGGGAGGCAACACTGAAGCTTTCTTT.

This rearrangement joins TRBV2 to TRBJ2-5, with D unresolved. The CDR3 has 15 amino acids. Germline V CDR1 and CDR2: SNHLY, FYNNEI. V was pared by 7 bases and J by 4 bases, with 19 bases between. CDR3 protein: CASTKKGTSGETQYF. The CDR3 bases are TGTGCCAGCACCAAAAAGGGAACTTCAGGAGAGACCCAGTACTTC.

The chain recombines TRBV29-1 with TRBJ1-2; the D is unclear. Germline lookup yields CDR1 SQVTM and CDR2 ANQGSEA. The CDR3 has 16 amino acids. Deletions cut 3 bases from V and 5 bases from J, with 22 bases between. CDR3 residues: CSVDNQAIPLWYGYTF. The DNA of the CDR3 is TGCAGCGTTGATAACCAGGCTATACCCCTTTGGTATGGCTACACCTTC.

This chain joins TRBV19 and TRBJ2-7, with 10 bases identical to TRBD2. Germline V gives CDR1 LNHDA, CDR2 SQIVND (reference sequence). J was trimmed by 5 bases and V by 6 bases; bases with no gene match: 10. The CDR3 has 15 amino acids. The DNA of the CDR3 is TGTGCCAGTAGCCAAACCGGGACTAGCGTTAACGAGCAGTACTTC. This encodes CASSQTGTSVNEQYF.

Written as DNA, the CDR3 is TGTGCCAGCAGCTTGGCTCGGACAGGGGGGGTCGAGCAGTACTTC. This gives the protein CASSLARTGGVEQYF. The genes are TRBV5-4 and TRBJ2-7, with TRBD1 matching over 10 bases. With V trimmed by 0 bases and J by 6 bases, 6 bases remained unmatched. This CDR3 has 15 amino acids. Germline V CDR1 and CDR2: SGHNT, YYREEE (reference sequence). Based on the CDR3 plus reference TRBV5-4 and TRBJ2-7, the full variable domain is ETGVTQSPTHLIKTRGQQVTLRCSSQSGHNTVSWYQQALGQGPQFIFQYYREEENGRGNFPPRFSGLQFPNYSSELNVNALELDDSALYLCASSLARTGGVEQYFGPGTRLTVT.

V usage is TRBV5-4 and J usage is TRBJ2-2; no reliable D call. Germline CDR1 is SGHNT and CDR2 is YYREEE (reference sequence). The CDR3 extends over 14 amino acids. Trimming left V 4 bases short and J 8 bases short, with 15 bases between. The DNA for the CDR3 is TGTGCCAGCAGCCCCGGGCCGAAGGCAGGGGAGCTGTTTTTT. The encoded protein is CASSPGPKAGELFF. Full variable domain (missing parts from reference TRBV5-4 and TRBJ2-2): ETGVTQSPTHLIKTRGQQVTLRCSSQSGHNTVSWYQQALGQGPQFIFQYYREEENGRGNFPPRFSGLQFPNYSSELNVNALELDDSALYLCASSPGPKAGELFFGEGSRLTVL.

V and J are TRBV5-1 and TRBJ1-2, with D possibly matching TRBD1 (6 bases). Trimming cost V 0 bases and J 8 bases, with 17 bases left between them. This CDR3 comprises 15 residues. CDR1 SGHRS and CDR2 YFSETQ come from the germline V gene. The CDR3: CASSLAISRGEGYTF. DNA of the CDR3: TGCGCCAGCAGCTTGGCTATTTCCAGGGGTGAAGGCTACACCTTC.

The chain couples TRBV7-6 to TRBJ1-4; 7 bases agree with TRBD1. The CDR3 has 14 residues. Per the germline V gene, CDR1 is SGHVS and CDR2 is FNYEAQ. The trim removed 5 bases at V and 7 bases at J, leaving 7 bases unmatched. CDR3 amino acids: CASSKTGWGEKLFF. CDR3 nucleotides: TGTGCCAGCAGCAAGACAGGGTGGGGTGAAAAACTGTTTTTT.

The V call is TRBV6-6, the J call TRBJ2-7; 9 bases match TRBD1. The CDR3 consists of 13 residues. Germline V gives CDR1 MNHNY, CDR2 SVGAGI (reference sequence). Trimming removed 2 bases from V and 6 bases from J; junction bases left unmatched: 2. DNA for the CDR3: TGTGCCAGCAGTTACCTACAGGGGGCCGAGCAGTACTTC. Its translation: CASSYLQGAEQYF.

This chain connects TRBV30 to TRBJ1-4; TRBD1 is a possible D gene (6 bases). Germline assignment: CDR1 GTSNPN and CDR2 SVGIG (reference sequence). The CDR3 length is 13 residues. V was cut by 4 bases and J by 4 bases, with 10 bases left in between. The CDR3, as DNA: TGTGCCTGGAATCGGGACATTAATGAAAAACTGTTTTTT. Protein product: CAWNRDINEKLFF.

The chain couples TRBV6-6 to TRBJ2-7; 9 bases match TRBD1. CDR1 and CDR2 from the germline V gene are MNHNY and SVGAGI (reference sequence). There are 15 residues in the CDR3. The ends lost 6 bases at V and 4 bases at J; junction bases unmatched: 10. DNA for the CDR3: TGTGCCAGCAGCCAGGACAGGGGTCAGTTTTACGAGCAGTACTTC. It is translated as CASSQDRGQFYEQYF.

This clone was picked up a small number of times. The genes are TRBV6-1 and TRBJ1-1; 7 bases are a match to TRBD1. The CDR3 runs to 12 residues. After removal of 6 bases from V and 5 bases from J, the junction contained 3 bases not matched to a gene. Germline V gives CDR1 MNHNS, CDR2 SASEGT. The CDR3 is CASRRTGTEAFF. In nucleotides, the CDR3 is TGTGCCAGCAGGAGGACAGGAACTGAAGCTTTCTTT.

The J gene is TRBJ1-1, the V gene TRBV7-9, with 8 bases matching TRBD1. Losses at the gene ends were 5 bases for V and 6 bases for J; bases not matched to a gene: 8. Germline V CDR1 and CDR2: SEHNR, FQNEAQ (reference sequence). CDR3 length equals 14 residues. The CDR3, as DNA: TGTGCCAGCAGCCACAATGACAGGGGCGCTGAAGCTTTCTTT. Encoded protein: CASSHNDRGAEAFF.

This CDR3 is CASSLNRGQPQHF. CDR3 DNA: TGTGCCAGTTCATTGAACAGGGGCCAGCCCCAGCATTTT. V and J are TRBV27 and TRBJ1-5; TRBD1 matches at 7 bases. The CDR3 runs to 13 residues. After removal of 9 bases from V and 7 bases from J, the junction contained 9 bases not matched to a gene. Germline CDR1 is MNHEY and CDR2 is SMNVEV (reference sequence).

This clone was seen just once. The chain links TRBV6-1 to TRBJ1-2, with TRBD1 as a possible D gene (5 bases). Trimming pared 9 bases from V and 6 bases from J, leaving 20 bases between. The CDR3 is made up of 14 amino acids. Germline CDR1 is MNHNS and CDR2 is SASEGT. CDR3 in amino acids: CASTYAGGDDGYTF. CDR3 bases: TGTGCCAGTACCTACGCCGGGGGAGATGATGGCTACACCTTC.

The gene calls are TRBV29-1 and TRBJ1-2; 8 positions agree with TRBD1. J lost 3 bases, V lost 4 bases, and 4 bases had no gene match. This CDR3 spans 13 amino acids. Germline V gene lookup returns CDR1 SQVTM and CDR2 ANQGSEA. The CDR3 spells CSVGSGGDYGYTF. The DNA for the CDR3 is TGCAGCGTTGGCTCAGGGGGCGACTATGGCTACACCTTC. Full variable domain (remainder filled in from reference TRBV29-1 and TRBJ1-2): SAVISQKPSRDICQRGTSLTIQCQVDSQVTMMFWYRQQPGQSLTLIATANQGSEATYESGFVIDKFPISRPNLTFSTLTVSNMSPEDSSIYLCSVGSGGDYGYTFGSGTRLTVV.

The chain is built from TRBV27 and TRBJ2-1; 13 bases are a match to TRBD2. After removal of 6 bases from V and 6 bases from J, the junction contained 8 bases not matched to a gene. This CDR3 is 16 amino acids long. From germline, CDR1 is MNHEY and CDR2 SMNVEV (reference sequence). CDR3 DNA: TGTGCCAGCAGACCTAGACTAGCGGGGGGATTCAATGAGCAGTTCTTC. Encoded protein: CASRPRLAGGFNEQFF.

This chain links TRBV19 with TRBJ2-7, with 10 bases identical to TRBD2. After removal of 6 bases from V and 5 bases from J, the junction contained 10 bases not matched to a gene. This CDR3 comprises 15 residues. CDR1 and CDR2 from the germline V gene are LNHDA and SQIVND (reference sequence). This CDR3 reads CASRLAGDGTHEQYF. In DNA form, the CDR3 reads TGTGCCAGTAGGCTAGCGGGAGACGGGACCCACGAGCAGTACTTC.

The CDR3: CASRQGTGTYEQYF. CDR3 coding DNA: TGTGCCAGCAGACAAGGGACAGGAACCTACGAGCAGTACTTC. The rearrangement links TRBV10-3 to TRBJ2-7, with TRBD1 matching 8 bases. With V trimmed by 10 bases and J by 2 bases, 10 bases remained unmatched. From germline, CDR1 is ENHRY and CDR2 SYGVKD. The CDR3 totals 14 residues.

The chain couples TRBV5-4 to TRBJ1-1, with 7 bases aligning to TRBD1. CDR1 SGHNT and CDR2 YYREEE come from the germline V gene (reference sequence). V shed 4 bases and J 4 bases; nucleotides not matched to a gene: 10. This CDR3 spans 15 amino acids. The CDR3, as DNA: TGTGCCAGCAGCCATAGGGACAGACAGGTCACTGAAGCTTTCTTT. As protein: CASSHRDRQVTEAFF.

V gene TRBV27 combines with J gene TRBJ1-5; a weak D match, TRBD1 (6 bases). Germline V gene lookup returns CDR1 MNHEY and CDR2 SMNVEV (reference sequence). The CDR3 is made up of 13 amino acids. V lost 4 bases to trimming and J lost 8 bases, with 12 bases between them. The CDR3 nucleotides read TGTGCCAGCAGTTCCACAGGGAAGGAGCCCCAGCATTTT. It encodes CASSSTGKEPQHF.

The chain has TRBV27 and TRBJ2-3; D tentatively fits TRBD1 or TRBD2 (5 bases each). The CDR3 extends over 12 amino acids. V lost 8 bases and J lost 4, with 10 bases in between. Germline-derived CDR1 and CDR2 are MNHEY and SMNVEV (reference sequence). The CDR3 nucleotides read TGTGCCAGCTCCCGGGGCGCAGATACGCAGTATTTT. The encoded protein is CASSRGADTQYF.